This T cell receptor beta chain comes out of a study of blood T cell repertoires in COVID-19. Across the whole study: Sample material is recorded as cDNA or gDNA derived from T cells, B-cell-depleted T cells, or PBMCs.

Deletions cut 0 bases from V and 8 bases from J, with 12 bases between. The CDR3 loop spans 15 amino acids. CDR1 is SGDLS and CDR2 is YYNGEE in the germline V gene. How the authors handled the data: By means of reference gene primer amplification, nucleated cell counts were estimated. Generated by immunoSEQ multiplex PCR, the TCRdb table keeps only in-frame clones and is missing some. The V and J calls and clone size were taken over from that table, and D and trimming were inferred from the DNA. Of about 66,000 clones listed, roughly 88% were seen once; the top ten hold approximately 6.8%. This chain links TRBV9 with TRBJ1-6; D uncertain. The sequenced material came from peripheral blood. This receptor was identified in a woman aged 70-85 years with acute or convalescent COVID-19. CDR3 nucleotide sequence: TGTGCCAGCAGCGTAGCTCCGGGTTCCCATTCACCCCTCCACTTT. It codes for CASSVAPGSHSPLHF.